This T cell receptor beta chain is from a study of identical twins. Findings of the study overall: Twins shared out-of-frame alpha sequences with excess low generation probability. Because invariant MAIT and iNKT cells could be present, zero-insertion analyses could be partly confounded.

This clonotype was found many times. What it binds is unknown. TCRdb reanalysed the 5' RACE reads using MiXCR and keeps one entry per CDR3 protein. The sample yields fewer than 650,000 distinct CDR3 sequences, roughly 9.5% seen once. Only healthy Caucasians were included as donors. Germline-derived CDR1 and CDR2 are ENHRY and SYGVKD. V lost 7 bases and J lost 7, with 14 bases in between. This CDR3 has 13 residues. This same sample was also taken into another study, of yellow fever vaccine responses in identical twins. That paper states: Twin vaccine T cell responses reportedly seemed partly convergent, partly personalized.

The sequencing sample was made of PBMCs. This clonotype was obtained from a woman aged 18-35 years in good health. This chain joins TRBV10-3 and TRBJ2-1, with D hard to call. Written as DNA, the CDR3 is TGTGCCATCACCCCCCACAATGGAAATGAGCAGTTCTTC. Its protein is CAITPHNGNEQFF.